The 20 T cell receptor beta chains presented below share a single source sample, sequenced in a study of shared clonotypes between healthy human individuals. Profiling relied on immunoSEQ multiplex PCR, and the TCRdb table lists in-frame clones only, not all of them. The sample lists roughly 2.2 million clones; approximately 95% were seen once. Source material: naive CD4+ T cells from PBMCs. The subset was: CD45RA+ positively selected. All receptors derive from a young man in good health. Some clones in this sample may be carry-over from other donors' samples.

This clone was observed once. V gene TRBV30 combines with J gene TRBJ1-3; D remains ambiguous. This CDR3 contains 13 residues. Looked up from germline, CDR1 is GTSNPN and CDR2 is SVGIG (reference sequence). Trimming removed 7 bases at V and 0 bases at J, with 10 bases between. The CDR3 DNA reads TGTGCCTTCGACGGCATCTCTGGAAACACCATATATTTT. It codes for CAFDGISGNTIYF.

The gene calls are TRBV19 and TRBJ1-2; 8 bases are a match to TRBD1. The CDR3 is 13 amino acids. V was clipped by 5 bases and J by 8 bases; unmatched bases: 7. In germline, CDR1 is LNHDA, CDR2 SQIVND (reference sequence). This CDR3 is CASSSLDREGYTF. DNA of the CDR3: TGTGCCAGTAGTTCTTTGGACAGGGAGGGCTACACCTTC.

V and J are TRBV4-1 and TRBJ1-2; TRBD1 matches 8 bases. V lost 5 bases, J lost 5 bases, and 4 bases stayed unmatched. The germline V gene has CDR1 MGHRA and CDR2 YSYEKL. The CDR3 has 13 residues. The CDR3 DNA follows: TGCGCCAGCAGCGCTGGGACAGGTTATGGCTACACCTTC. Translation gives CASSAGTGYGYTF.

V is TRBV28 and J is TRBJ2-4; tentative D call: TRBD2 (5 bases). Between the trimmed V and J ends, which lost 7 bases and 0 bases, there was a span of 10 bases. Germline CDR1 MDHEN, CDR2 SYDVKM. This CDR3 has 14 amino acids. Written as DNA, the CDR3 is TGTGCCAGCACCTCCCTAGCAGCCAAAAACATTCAGTACTTC. It translates to CASTSLAAKNIQYF.

This clone was counted once. The J gene is TRBJ1-3, the V gene TRBV7-9; D is ambiguous. The CDR3 is 14 residues long. Germline V gene lookup returns CDR1 SEHNR and CDR2 FQNEAQ (reference sequence). The germline V and J ends were trimmed by 5 bases and 4 bases, with 12 bases remaining between them. The DNA of the CDR3 is TGTGCCAGCAGCCCGCCCGGATTGGGAAACACCATATATTTT. It is translated as CASSPPGLGNTIYF.

This clone was detected once. The chain joins TRBV18 to TRBJ2-5; TRBD2 matches at 7 bases. Per the germline V gene, CDR1 is KGHSH and CDR2 is LQKENI. The V and J ends lost 3 bases and 4 bases, in that order; junction bases with no gene match: 8. The CDR3 has 15 amino acids. The CDR3: CASSPRGSIRETQYF. CDR3 bases: TGTGCCAGCTCACCCCGCGGGAGTATTCGAGAGACCCAGTACTTC.

V gene TRBV2 combines with J gene TRBJ1-4; D not certain. CDR3 length: 13 residues. Trimming pared 6 bases from V and 4 bases from J, leaving 9 bases between. Looked up from germline, CDR1 is SNHLY and CDR2 is FYNNEI. The CDR3 sequence is CASRPANNEKLFF. The CDR3 coding sequence is TGTGCCAGCAGGCCAGCGAATAATGAAAAACTGTTTTTT.

The V gene is TRBV18, the J gene TRBJ2-7; no definite D call. CDR1 and CDR2 from the germline V gene are KGHSH and LQKENI. This CDR3 comprises 14 residues. The V and J ends lost 9 bases and 2 bases respectively, with 17 bases between them. CDR3 region: CASSPPGGPYEQYF. Here the CDR3 DNA reads TGTGCCAGTTCGCCCCCGGGCGGCCCCTACGAGCAGTACTTC.

The rearrangement links TRBV7-9 to TRBJ1-1; D unresolved. V was pared by 5 bases and J by 1 base, with 20 bases between. The germline V gene encodes CDR1 SEHNR and CDR2 FQNEAQ (reference sequence). The CDR3 is 17 amino acids. CDR3 DNA: TGTGCCAGCAGCCCGGTGTGGCGTATGGCAGGGAACACTGAAGCTTTCTTT. Residues: CASSPVWRMAGNTEAFF.

The chain is built from TRBV5-1 and TRBJ2-3, with unresolved D. CDR1 and CDR2 from the germline V gene are SGHRS and YFSETQ. This CDR3 contains 15 residues. Trimming shortened V by 0 bases and J by 4 bases, and 12 bases separated the two germline ends. CDR3 coding DNA: TGCGCCAGCAGCTTGGTAGGTTTTGGTGCAGATACGCAGTATTTT. This codes for CASSLVGFGADTQYF.

The chain links TRBV5-4 to TRBJ2-3, with 12 bases matching TRBD2. Per the germline V gene, CDR1 is SGHNT and CDR2 is YYREEE (reference sequence). The J segment lost 0 bases and the V segment lost 5 bases, leaving 7 bases of the junction unmatched. This CDR3 region has 17 residues. CDR3 sequence reads: CASSASGRAGSTDTQYF. Here the CDR3 DNA reads TGTGCCAGCAGTGCTAGCGGGAGGGCCGGGAGCACAGATACGCAGTATTTT. Variable domain in full (rest from reference TRBV5-4 and TRBJ2-3): ETGVTQSPTHLIKTRGQQVTLRCSSQSGHNTVSWYQQALGQGPQFIFQYYREEENGRGNFPPRFSGLQFPNYSSELNVNALELDDSALYLCASSASGRAGSTDTQYFGPGTRLTVL.

The chain recombines TRBV2 with TRBJ2-3, with 11 nucleotides matching TRBD1. With 7 bases clipped from V and 4 bases from J, the junction kept 7 bases outside the gene matches. The length of the CDR3 is 15 residues. The germline CDR1 and CDR2 sequences are SNHLY and FYNNEI. CDR3 region: CASTPEGQGADTQYF. The CDR3 nucleotides read TGTGCCAGCACCCCCGAGGGACAGGGGGCAGATACGCAGTATTTT.

J is TRBJ2-2 and V is TRBV7-9; D ambiguous. Per germline, CDR1 SEHNR and CDR2 FQNEAQ (reference sequence). This CDR3 is 14 amino acids long. Trimming left V 3 bases short and J 5 bases short, with 10 bases between. The CDR3 DNA is TGTGCCAGCAGCTTGAACACCGAGACCGGGGAGCTGTTTTTT. It encodes CASSLNTETGELFF. The full variable domain, its missing parts supplied by reference TRBV7-9 and TRBJ2-2, is DTGVSQNPRHKITKRGQNVTFRCDPISEHNRLYWYRQTLGQGPEFLTYFQNEAQLEKSRLLSDRFSAERPKGSFSTLEIQRTEQGDSAMYLCASSLNTETGELFFGEGSRLTVL.

This chain uses TRBV7-9 with TRBJ1-5; D is perhaps TRBD1 (6 bases). The V and J ends lost 0 bases and 6 bases respectively, with 12 bases between them. CDR3 size: 15 residues. The germline V gene has CDR1 SEHNR and CDR2 FQNEAQ (reference sequence). Here the CDR3 reads CASSLAAGAGQPQHF. The CDR3 nucleotides are TGTGCCAGCAGCTTAGCAGCGGGGGCTGGTCAGCCCCAGCATTTT.

The rearrangement joins TRBV9 to TRBJ2-3; maybe TRBD2 (5 bases). Germline V CDR1 and CDR2: SGDLS, YYNGEE. This CDR3 is built from 15 residues. The ends were cut back, 0 bases at V and 4 bases at J, with 12 bases in the middle. The CDR3 reads CASSVGHSGADTQYF. The CDR3 DNA reads TGTGCCAGCAGCGTAGGTCACTCCGGGGCAGATACGCAGTATTTT.

This chain connects TRBV27 to TRBJ2-7, with 8 bases fitting TRBD2. The CDR3 length is 14 residues. Germline V gene data show CDR1 as MNHEY and CDR2 as SMNVEV (reference sequence). V was pared by 7 bases and J by 3 bases, with 8 bases of the junction left unmatched. The CDR3 region is CASKLGRGFYEQYF. DNA of the CDR3: TGTGCCAGCAAACTCGGGAGGGGGTTCTACGAGCAGTACTTC.

The rearrangement uses TRBV28 and TRBJ2-5; 8 nucleotides agree with TRBD1. Germline lookup yields CDR1 MDHEN and CDR2 SYDVKM. The junction had 11 bases not matched to a gene; V was cut back by 3 bases and J by 2 bases. The CDR3 runs 17 residues. The CDR3 sequence: CASSFSSSGGGQETQYF. The CDR3, as DNA: TGTGCCAGCAGTTTTTCGAGTTCAGGGGGCGGACAAGAGACCCAGTACTTC.

This clone showed up just once. The J gene is TRBJ2-7, the V gene TRBV19, with 9 positions matching TRBD1. CDR3 length: 16 amino acids. The junction had 12 bases not matched to a gene; V was cut back by 6 bases and J by 3 bases. CDR1 LNHDA and CDR2 SQIVND come from the germline V gene (reference sequence). CDR3 in amino acids: CASSRGGGQGRYEQYF. CDR3 DNA sequence: TGTGCCAGTAGCCGAGGGGGGGGACAGGGTCGCTACGAGCAGTACTTC.

The chain carries TRBV28 and TRBJ1-2; 7 nucleotides match TRBD1. The CDR3 is 14 residues long. Trimming took 6 bases from V and 3 from J; bases not matched to a gene: 7. CDR1 MDHEN and CDR2 SYDVKM come from the germline V gene. The DNA of the CDR3 is TGTGCCAGCAGCGGGGGACAGTCCTACTATGGCTACACCTTC. Its protein is CASSGGQSYYGYTF.

The V call is TRBV7-2, the J call TRBJ2-7; D may be TRBD2 (7 bases). The ends were cut back, 5 bases at V and 4 bases at J, with 21 bases in the middle. Per germline, CDR1 SGHTA and CDR2 FQGNSA. The CDR3 has 16 residues. CDR3 in DNA: TGTGCCAGCAGCGGGTTAGGAAAGGGGGGGAATTACGAGCAGTACTTC. Encoded protein: CASSGLGKGGNYEQYF.